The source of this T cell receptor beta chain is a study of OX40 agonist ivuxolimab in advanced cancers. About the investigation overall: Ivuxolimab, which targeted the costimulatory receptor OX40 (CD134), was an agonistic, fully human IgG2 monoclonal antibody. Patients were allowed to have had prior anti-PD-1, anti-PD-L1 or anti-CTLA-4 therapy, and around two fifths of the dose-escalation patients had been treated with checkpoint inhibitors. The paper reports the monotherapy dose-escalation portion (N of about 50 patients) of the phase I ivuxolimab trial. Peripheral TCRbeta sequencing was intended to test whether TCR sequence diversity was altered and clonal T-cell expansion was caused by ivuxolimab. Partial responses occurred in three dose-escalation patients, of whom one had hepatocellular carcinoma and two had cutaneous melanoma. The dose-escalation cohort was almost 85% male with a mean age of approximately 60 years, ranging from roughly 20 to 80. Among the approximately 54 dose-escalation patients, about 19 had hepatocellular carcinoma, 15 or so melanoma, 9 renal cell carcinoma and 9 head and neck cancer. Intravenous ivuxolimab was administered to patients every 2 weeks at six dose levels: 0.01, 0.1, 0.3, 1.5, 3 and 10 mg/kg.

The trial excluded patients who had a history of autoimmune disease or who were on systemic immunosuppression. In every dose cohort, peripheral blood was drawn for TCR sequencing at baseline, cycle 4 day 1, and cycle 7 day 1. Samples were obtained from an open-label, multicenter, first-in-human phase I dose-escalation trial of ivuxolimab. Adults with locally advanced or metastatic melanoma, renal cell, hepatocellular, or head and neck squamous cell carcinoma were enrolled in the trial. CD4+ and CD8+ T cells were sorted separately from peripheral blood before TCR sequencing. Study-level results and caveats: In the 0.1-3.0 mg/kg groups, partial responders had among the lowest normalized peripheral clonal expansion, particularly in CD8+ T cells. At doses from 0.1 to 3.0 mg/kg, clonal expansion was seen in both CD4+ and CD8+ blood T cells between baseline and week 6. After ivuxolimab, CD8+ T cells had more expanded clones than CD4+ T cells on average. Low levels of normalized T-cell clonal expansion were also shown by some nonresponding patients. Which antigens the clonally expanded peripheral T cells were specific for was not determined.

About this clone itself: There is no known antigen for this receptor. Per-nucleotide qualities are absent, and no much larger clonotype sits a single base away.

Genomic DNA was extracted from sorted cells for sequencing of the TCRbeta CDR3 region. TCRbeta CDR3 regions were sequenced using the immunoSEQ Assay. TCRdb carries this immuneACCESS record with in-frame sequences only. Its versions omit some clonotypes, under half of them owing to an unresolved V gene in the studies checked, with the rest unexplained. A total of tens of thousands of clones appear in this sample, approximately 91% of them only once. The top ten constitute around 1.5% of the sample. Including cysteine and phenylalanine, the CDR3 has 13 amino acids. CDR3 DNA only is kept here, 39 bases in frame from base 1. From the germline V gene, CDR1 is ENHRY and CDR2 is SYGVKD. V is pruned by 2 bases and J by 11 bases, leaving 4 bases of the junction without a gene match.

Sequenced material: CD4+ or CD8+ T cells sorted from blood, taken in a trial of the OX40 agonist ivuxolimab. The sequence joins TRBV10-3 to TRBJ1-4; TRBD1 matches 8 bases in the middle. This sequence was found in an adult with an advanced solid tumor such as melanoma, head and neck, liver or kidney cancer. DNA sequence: TGTGCCATCAGTGAGCAGGGGGCGGTGAAACTGTTTTTT. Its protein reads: CAISEQGAVKLFF.